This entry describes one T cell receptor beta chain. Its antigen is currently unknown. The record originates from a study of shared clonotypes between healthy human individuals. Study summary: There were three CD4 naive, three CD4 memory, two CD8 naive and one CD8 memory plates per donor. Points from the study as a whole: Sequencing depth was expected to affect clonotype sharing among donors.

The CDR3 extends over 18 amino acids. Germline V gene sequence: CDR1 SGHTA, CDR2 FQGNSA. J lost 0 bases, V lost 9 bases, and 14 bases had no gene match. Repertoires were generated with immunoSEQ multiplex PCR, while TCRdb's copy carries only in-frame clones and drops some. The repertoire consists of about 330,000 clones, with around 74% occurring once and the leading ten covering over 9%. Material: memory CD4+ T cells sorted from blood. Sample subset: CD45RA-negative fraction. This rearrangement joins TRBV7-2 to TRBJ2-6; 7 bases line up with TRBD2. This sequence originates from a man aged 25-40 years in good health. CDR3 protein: CARLTVAGAYSGANVLTF. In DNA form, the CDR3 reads TGTGCCAGGCTGACGGTGGCGGGAGCTTACTCTGGGGCCAACGTCCTGACTTTC.